These 28 T cell receptor beta chains share one sample of origin, sequenced in a study of cytomegalovirus exposure and HLA in healthy donors. The assay was immunoSEQ multiplex PCR, and TCRdb's table has in-frame clones only and misses some. The table lists 150,000 to 200,000 clones, 86% of them singletons, with around 1.6% in the top ten. The sample comprised PBMCs. The receptor source for this set is a young woman in good health and CMV-seronegative.

The rearrangement links TRBV15 to TRBJ1-4; 10 bases fit TRBD1. V shed 3 bases, J shed 8 bases, and the junction held 6 bases outside the gene matches. CDR3 size: 15 residues. Germline CDR1 and CDR2: LNHNV and YYDKDF (reference sequence). CDR3 sequence: CATSRTGTGVEKLFF. CDR3 bases: TGTGCCACCAGCAGGACCGGGACAGGGGTCGAAAAACTGTTTTTT. The full variable domain, rest sourced from reference TRBV15 and TRBJ1-4, is DAMVIQNPRYQVTQFGKPVTLSCSQTLNHNVMYWYQQKSSQAPKLLFHYYDKDFNNEADTPDNFQSRRPNTSFCFLDIRSPGLGDTAMYLCATSRTGTGVEKLFFGSGTQLSVL.

The chain combines TRBV20-1 with TRBJ1-1, with D unresolved. Germline values: CDR1 DFQATT, CDR2 SNEGSKA (reference sequence). Trimming shortened V by 4 bases and J by 0 bases, and 3 bases separated the two germline ends. This CDR3 is 11 amino acids long. CDR3 sequence (DNA): TGCAGTGCTACGGTGAACACTGAAGCTTTCTTT. Encoded protein: CSATVNTEAFF.

The chain recombines TRBV19 with TRBJ2-7; tentative D call: TRBD1 (5 bases). The CDR3 sequence is 13 residues long. V lost 9 bases and J 0 bases, leaving 12 bases between the germline ends. Per the germline V gene, CDR1 is LNHDA and CDR2 is SQIVND (reference sequence). The CDR3 nucleotides read TGTGCCAGCCTGGACACTTACTCCTACGAGCAGTACTTC. Amino acids: CASLDTYSYEQYF.

V gene TRBV14 combines with J gene TRBJ1-2, with D possibly matching TRBD1 (5 bases). The CDR3 length is 17 residues. Trimming took off 0 bases at V and 3 bases at J, with 17 bases between the two ends. Germline CDR1 SGHDN, CDR2 FVKESK. The CDR3 DNA is TGTGCCAGCAGCCAAGATCTTGGGGTGGCAGGGCACTATGGCTACACCTTC. This translates into CASSQDLGVAGHYGYTF.

The gene calls are TRBV13 and TRBJ2-4; possibly TRBD2 for D (6 bases). V shed 5 bases and J shed 1 base, with 9 bases lying between them. Germline V lookup: CDR1 PRHDT, CDR2 FYEKMQ (reference sequence). The length of the CDR3 is 14 residues. The CDR3 coding sequence is TGTGCCAGCAGCAATGGGGGGGCCAAAAACATTCAGTACTTC. Translating it yields CASSNGGAKNIQYF.

The chain has TRBV19 and TRBJ1-2; D might be TRBD1 (5 bases). The CDR3 extends over 16 amino acids. Per the germline V gene, CDR1 is LNHDA and CDR2 is SQIVND (reference sequence). Trimming stripped 7 bases from V and 2 bases from J, with 20 bases between. The CDR3 DNA is TGTGCCAGTACTGACGTCGACAGTAATGGGAACTATGGCTACACCTTC. Its protein product is CASTDVDSNGNYGYTF.

This rearrangement joins TRBV2 to TRBJ2-3, with D perhaps matching TRBD2 (6 bases). Germline CDR1 SNHLY, CDR2 FYNNEI. The CDR3 spans 14 residues. The V end was cut by 3 bases, the J end by 3 bases, with 10 bases between. This chain's CDR3 is CASSEGGRTDTQYF. The CDR3 region has the DNA TGTGCCAGCAGTGAGGGGGGACGGACAGATACGCAGTATTTT. The full variable domain, in which reference TRBV2 and TRBJ2-3 provide the parts outside the CDR3, is EPEVTQTPSHQVTQMGQEVILRCVPISNHLYFYWYRQILGQKVEFLVSFYNNEISEKSEIFDDQFSVERPDGSNFTLKIRSTKLEDSAMYFCASSEGGRTDTQYFGPGTRLTVL.

This sequence joins TRBV30 and TRBJ2-3; weak D call: TRBD2 (7 bases). The CDR3 extends over 14 amino acids. Germline V gene sequence: CDR1 GTSNPN, CDR2 SVGIG (reference sequence). V dropped 1 base and J dropped 6 bases, with 14 bases sitting between them. CDR3 protein: CAWSGGGPSDTQYF. The CDR3 DNA sequence: TGTGCCTGGAGTGGGGGGGGCCCGTCGGATACGCAGTATTTT.

The gene calls are TRBV6-5 and TRBJ2-1; 7 nucleotides match TRBD2. The germline V gene encodes CDR1 MNHEY and CDR2 SVGAGI. V dropped 10 bases and J dropped 6; count of bases not matched to a gene: 6. This CDR3 comprises 12 residues. The CDR3 bases are TGTGCCACGGGACTAAGGAGCAATGAGCAGTTCTTC. The encoded protein is CATGLRSNEQFF.

This clone was observed a handful of times. This chain links TRBV28 with TRBJ2-7, with 9 nucleotides matching TRBD1. Germline-derived CDR1 and CDR2 are MDHEN and SYDVKM. The CDR3 length is 15 residues. V trimming: 10 bases; J trimming: 4 bases; junction bases outside the gene matches: 14. The CDR3 sequence is CATTGTGFKAYEQYF. The DNA for the CDR3 is TGTGCCACTACCGGGACAGGGTTCAAGGCTTACGAGCAGTACTTC. The whole variable domain, filled in from reference TRBV28 and TRBJ2-7, reads DVKVTQSSRYLVKRTGEKVFLECVQDMDHENMFWYRQDPGLGLRLIYFSYDVKMKEKGDIPEGYSVSREKKERFSLILESASTNQTSMYLCATTGTGFKAYEQYFGPGTRLTVT.

The chain carries TRBV11-3 and TRBJ1-1; no clear D gene. V was trimmed by 5 bases and J by 2 bases, leaving 9 bases between them. Germline V gene lookup returns CDR1 SGHNT and CDR2 YENEEA. The CDR3 runs to 13 residues. The chain's CDR3 is CASSLWANTEAFF. The CDR3, as DNA: TGTGCCAGCAGCCTATGGGCCAACACTGAAGCTTTCTTT.

The chain recombines TRBV7-9 with TRBJ2-3, with TRBD1 as a possible D gene (6 bases). Trimming removed 5 bases from V and 1 base from J, with 13 bases in between. This CDR3 comprises 15 residues. The V gene's germline CDR1 is SEHNR and CDR2 FQNEAQ (reference sequence). DNA of the CDR3: TGTGCCAGCAGCGCCCAGGCAGGGGGCACAGATACGCAGTATTTT. This sequence encodes CASSAQAGGTDTQYF.

The chain combines TRBV7-6 with TRBJ2-2; the match to TRBD2 covers 12 bases. In germline, CDR1 is SGHVS, CDR2 FNYEAQ. The CDR3 has 15 amino acids. V was clipped by 5 bases and J by 6 bases; unmatched bases: 4. The CDR3 here is CASSLRTSGAGELFF. The CDR3 bases are TGTGCCAGCAGCCTCCGGACTAGCGGGGCCGGGGAGCTGTTTTTT.

The gene calls are TRBV7-9 and TRBJ2-3; the match to TRBD2 covers 11 bases. Germline V CDR1 and CDR2: SEHNR, FQNEAQ (reference sequence). The CDR3 spans 16 residues. The trim removed 2 bases at V and 4 bases at J, leaving 5 bases unmatched. This CDR3 reads CASSLLLAGGADTQYF. The CDR3 DNA follows: TGTGCCAGCAGCTTACTTCTAGCGGGAGGCGCAGATACGCAGTATTTT.

The rearrangement links TRBV9 to TRBJ1-2; TRBD1 matches 9 bases. With 3 bases clipped from V and 0 bases from J, the junction kept 3 bases outside the gene matches. This CDR3 is 15 amino acids long. The germline CDR1 and CDR2 sequences are SGDLS and YYNGEE. CDR3 in amino acids: CASSGQGGTNYGYTF. In DNA, the CDR3 is TGTGCCAGCAGCGGACAGGGGGGAACTAACTATGGCTACACCTTC.

The rearrangement uses TRBV6-5 and TRBJ1-4; 7 bases map to TRBD1. The CDR3 sequence is 13 residues long. Unmatched junction bases numbered 5, after V lost 6 bases and J lost 7 bases. Germline V gene sequence: CDR1 MNHEY, CDR2 SVGAGI. The CDR3 sequence is CASRRTGVEKLFF. In DNA form, the CDR3 reads TGTGCCAGCAGACGAACAGGGGTTGAAAAACTGTTTTTT.

The CDR3 here is CASSQGRQLGAEQYF. For the CDR3, the DNA is TGCGCCAGCAGCCAAGGACGCCAGCTGGGAGCCGAGCAGTACTTC. The V gene is TRBV4-1, the J gene TRBJ2-7, with TRBD2 as a possible D gene (5 bases). The CDR3 totals 15 residues. Germline V gene data show CDR1 as MGHRA and CDR2 as YSYEKL. Trimming removed 1 base at V and 6 bases at J, with 16 bases between.

The CDR3 bases are TGTGCCAGCAGGGGGGGGAACACTGAAGCTTTCTTT. Translated, it gives CASRGGNTEAFF. The chain employs TRBV25-1 and TRBJ1-1, with a weak D call TRBD1 (5 bases). V lost 6 bases and J lost 1, with 6 bases in between. Germline-derived CDR1 and CDR2 are MGHDK and SYGVNS. The CDR3 has 12 amino acids.

The CDR3 sequence: CASSELAGAGEQYF. CDR3 bases: TGTGCCAGCAGTGAATTGGCGGGGGCCGGGGAGCAGTACTTC. This chain links TRBV6-1 with TRBJ2-7, with D possibly being TRBD2 (7 bases). The V end was cut by 2 bases, the J end by 7 bases, with 15 bases between. The CDR3 loop spans 14 amino acids. Germline-derived CDR1 and CDR2 are MNHNS and SASEGT.

The count of this clone is one. The chain joins TRBV15 to TRBJ2-7; a weak D match, TRBD2 (5 bases). This CDR3 comprises 13 residues. The V gene's germline CDR1 is LNHNV and CDR2 YYDKDF (reference sequence). V lost 3 bases to trimming and J lost 2 bases, with 8 bases between them. Here the CDR3 DNA reads TGTGCCACCAGCAGGGACGGGACCTACGAGCAGTACTTC. Protein sequence: CATSRDGTYEQYF.

The V and J genes are TRBV6-6 and TRBJ1-1; tentative D call: TRBD1 (5 bases). The CDR3 sequence is 14 residues long. The V end lost 6 bases, the J end lost 7 bases, and 18 bases lay between the germline ends. From germline, CDR1 is MNHNY and CDR2 SVGAGI (reference sequence). CDR3 protein: CASRDGQVNGEAFF. The CDR3 nucleotides read TGTGCCAGCAGGGATGGACAAGTCAATGGTGAAGCTTTCTTT.

This clone was seen only once. The chain employs TRBV5-4 and TRBJ1-2; 9 nucleotides agree with TRBD1. Germline V gene lookup returns CDR1 SGHNT and CDR2 YYREEE (reference sequence). V trimming: 2 bases; J trimming: 5 bases; junction bases outside the gene matches: 7. The CDR3 runs to 15 residues. CDR3 coding DNA: TGTGCCAGCAGCTTCCAGACAGGGGGACGATATGGCTACACCTTC. As protein: CASSFQTGGRYGYTF.

The V call is TRBV7-8, the J call TRBJ1-5; a weak D match, TRBD1 (5 bases). The CDR3 consists of 15 residues. Between the trimmed V and J ends, which lost 1 base and 3 bases, there was a span of 10 bases. Germline CDR1 SGHVS, CDR2 FQNEAQ. Written as DNA, the CDR3 is TGTGCCAGCAGCTTAGTGGCAGGGAACAATCAGCCCCAGCATTTT. Encoded protein: CASSLVAGNNQPQHF.

The V gene is TRBV14, the J gene TRBJ1-2, with D perhaps TRBD1 (5 bases). The CDR3 loop spans 13 amino acids. V gave up 5 bases and J gave up 7 bases, with 14 bases separating them. Per germline, CDR1 SGHDN and CDR2 FVKESK. The CDR3 reads CASSDLRGGGYTF. The CDR3 region has the DNA TGTGCCAGCAGCGATCTGAGGGGAGGTGGCTACACCTTC.

The chain uses TRBV7-9 and TRBJ2-1, with TRBD2 as a possible D gene (6 bases). Germline lookup yields CDR1 SEHNR and CDR2 FQNEAQ (reference sequence). The CDR3 totals 15 residues. The ends were cut back, 2 bases at V and 8 bases at J, with 16 bases in the middle. The CDR3 coding sequence is TGTGCCAGCAGCTTACAAGCCCCCAGGGAGGATGAGCAGTTCTTC. Translation: CASSLQAPREDEQFF.

V is TRBV12-5 and J is TRBJ1-2; perhaps TRBD1 as D (5 bases). From germline, CDR1 is LGHNT and CDR2 FRNRAP. The CDR3 spans 14 residues. Deletions cut 7 bases from V and 1 base from J, with 13 bases between. Here the CDR3 DNA reads TGTGCTAGTGCCACCTTGGGGCTTAACTATGGCTACACCTTC. Protein: CASATLGLNYGYTF.

The chain carries TRBV18 and TRBJ2-5, with D perhaps TRBD2 (6 bases). The germline V and J ends were trimmed by 6 bases and 5 bases, with 16 bases remaining between them. The CDR3 extends over 14 amino acids. CDR1 and CDR2 (germline): KGHSH, LQKENI. In DNA form, the CDR3 reads TGTGCCAGCTCCCAGAACGGAGGGGAGGAGACCCAGTACTTC. Translated: CASSQNGGEETQYF.

The rearrangement joins TRBV5-4 to TRBJ2-6; TRBD1 matches at 9 bases. CDR3 length: 17 residues. The germline CDR1 and CDR2 sequences are SGHNT and YYREEE (reference sequence). V shed 5 bases and J 0 bases; nucleotides not matched to a gene: 6. As DNA, the CDR3 is TGTGCCAGCAGATTACCGACAGGGGGCTCTGGGGCCAACGTCCTGACTTTC. Translated: CASRLPTGGSGANVLTF.